The clone carrying this T cell receptor (beta chain) came up many times. Its antigen is not known. TCRdb called clones again from the PCR reads with MiXCR. The table has around 38,000 clones, 20% to 30% seen once. This record belongs to a study of metastatic and nonmetastatic thyroid tumors. Overall study findings and caveats: Benign nodules reportedly had significantly lower TCR beta diversity than malignant thyroid tumors in blood and tumor.

The CDR3 is 16 residues long. Looked up from germline, CDR1 is DFQATT and CDR2 is SNEGSKA (reference sequence). Trimming removed 3 bases from V and 3 bases from J, with 17 bases in between. Among the patients, none had received any treatment before thyroid surgery. The sequence derives from a female donor with papillary thyroid cancer or a benign thyroid nodule (not recorded which). Some clones in this sample may be carry-over from other donors' samples. The specimen sequenced was blood. The J gene is TRBJ2-2, the V gene TRBV20-1; possibly TRBD1 or TRBD2 for D (6 bases each). The CDR3 spells CSASGVAGEDTGELFF. In DNA form, the CDR3 reads TGCAGTGCTAGCGGCGTTGCAGGGGAGGACACCGGGGAGCTGTTTTTT.